This T cell receptor beta chain appears in the sequencing data of a study of T cells after somatic rescue of genetic block. From germline, CDR1 is SGDLS and CDR2 YYNGEE. CDR3 length: 15 residues. J lost 5 bases, V lost 4 bases, and 8 bases had no gene match. Sequencing used immunoSEQ multiplex PCR; TCRdb keeps in-frame clones, though not all of them. The profile shows 95,000 to 120,000 clones, 80% to 95% of them singletons. This clone was recorded a few times. Sequenced: peripheral blood mononuclear cells (PBMCs). The V gene is TRBV9, the J gene TRBJ1-2, with 10 bases matching TRBD1. The origin of this receptor is a young woman. The CDR3 nucleotides read TGTGCCAGCAGCCCCAACCCGGGACAGGGGTATGGCTACACCTTC. Translation gives CASSPNPGQGYGYTF.